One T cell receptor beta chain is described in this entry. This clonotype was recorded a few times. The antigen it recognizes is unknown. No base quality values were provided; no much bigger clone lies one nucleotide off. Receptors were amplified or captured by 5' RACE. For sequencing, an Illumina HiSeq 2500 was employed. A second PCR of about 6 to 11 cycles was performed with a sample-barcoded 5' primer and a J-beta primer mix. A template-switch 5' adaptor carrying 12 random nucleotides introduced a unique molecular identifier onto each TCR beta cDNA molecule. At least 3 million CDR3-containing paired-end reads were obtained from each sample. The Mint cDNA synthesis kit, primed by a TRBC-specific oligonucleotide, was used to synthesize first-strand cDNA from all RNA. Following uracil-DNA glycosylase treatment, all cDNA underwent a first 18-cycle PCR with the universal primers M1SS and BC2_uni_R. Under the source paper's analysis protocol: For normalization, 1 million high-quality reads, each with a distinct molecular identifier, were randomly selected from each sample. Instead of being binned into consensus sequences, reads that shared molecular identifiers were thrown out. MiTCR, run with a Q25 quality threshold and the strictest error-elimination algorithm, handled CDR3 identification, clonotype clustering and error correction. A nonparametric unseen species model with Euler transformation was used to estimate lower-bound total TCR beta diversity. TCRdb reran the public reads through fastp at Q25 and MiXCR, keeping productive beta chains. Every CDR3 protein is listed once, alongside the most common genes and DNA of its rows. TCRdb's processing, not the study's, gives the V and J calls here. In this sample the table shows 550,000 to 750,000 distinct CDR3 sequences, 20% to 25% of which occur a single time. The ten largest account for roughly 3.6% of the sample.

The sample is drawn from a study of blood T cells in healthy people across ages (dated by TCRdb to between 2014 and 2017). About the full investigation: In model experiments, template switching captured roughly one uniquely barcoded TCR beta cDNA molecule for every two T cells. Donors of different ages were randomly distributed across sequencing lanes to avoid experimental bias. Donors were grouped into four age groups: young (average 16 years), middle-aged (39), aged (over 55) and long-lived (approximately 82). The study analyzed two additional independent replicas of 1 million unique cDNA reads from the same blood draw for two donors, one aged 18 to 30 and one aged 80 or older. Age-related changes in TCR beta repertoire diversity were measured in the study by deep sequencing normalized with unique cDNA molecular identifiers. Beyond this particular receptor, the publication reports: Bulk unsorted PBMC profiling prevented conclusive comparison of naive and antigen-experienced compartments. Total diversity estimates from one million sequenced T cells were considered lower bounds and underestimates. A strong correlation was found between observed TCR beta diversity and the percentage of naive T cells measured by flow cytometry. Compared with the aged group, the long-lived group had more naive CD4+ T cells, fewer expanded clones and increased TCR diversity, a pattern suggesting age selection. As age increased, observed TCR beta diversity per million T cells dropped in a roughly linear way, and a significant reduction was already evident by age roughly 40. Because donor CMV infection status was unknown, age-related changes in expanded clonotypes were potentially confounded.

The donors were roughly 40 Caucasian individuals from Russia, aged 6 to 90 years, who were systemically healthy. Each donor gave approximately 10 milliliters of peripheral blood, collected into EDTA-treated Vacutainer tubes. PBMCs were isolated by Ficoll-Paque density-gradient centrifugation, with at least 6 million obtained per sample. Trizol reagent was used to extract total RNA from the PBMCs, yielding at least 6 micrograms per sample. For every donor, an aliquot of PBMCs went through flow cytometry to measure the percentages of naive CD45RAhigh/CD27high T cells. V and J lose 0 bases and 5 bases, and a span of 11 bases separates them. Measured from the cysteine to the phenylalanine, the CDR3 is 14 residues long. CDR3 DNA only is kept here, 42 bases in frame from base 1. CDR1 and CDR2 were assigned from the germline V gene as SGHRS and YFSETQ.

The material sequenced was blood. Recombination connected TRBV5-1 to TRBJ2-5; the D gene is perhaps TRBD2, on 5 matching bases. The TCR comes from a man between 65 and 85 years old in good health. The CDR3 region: CASSLEAGIETQYF. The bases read TGCGCCAGCAGCTTGGAGGCCGGGATCGAGACCCAGTACTTC.